This T cell receptor beta chain is drawn from a study of blood T cell repertoires in COVID-19. For the study at large: Sample material is recorded as cDNA or gDNA derived from T cells, B-cell-depleted T cells, or PBMCs.

Germline CDR1 reads LGHDT; CDR2 reads YNNKEL (reference sequence). Losses at the gene ends were 3 bases for V and 3 bases for J; bases not matched to a gene: 11. The CDR3 totals 17 residues. Clones were read by immunoSEQ multiplex PCR, and TCRdb kept only the in-frame ones, dropping some. The data contain 250,000 or so clones, approximately 81% of them seen just once; the ten biggest clones take up 5% to 8%. The cohort comprised adults aged about 18 to 89 years residing in 20 to 25 US areas. Participant-reported clinical history was the basis for cohort assignment. The sample comprised PBMCs or T cells enriched from blood (not recorded which). The gene calls are TRBV3-1 (or the pseudogene TRBV3-2) and TRBJ2-1; 7 nucleotides line up with TRBD2. The TCR was taken from a woman aged 45 to 65 who had been exposed to COVID-19. In DNA, the CDR3 is TGTGCCAGCAGCCAGAGGCCCCCGGGGGGAAACTACAATGAGCAGTTCTTC. The encoded protein is CASSQRPPGGNYNEQFF.